This T cell receptor beta chain is from a study of OX40 agonist ivuxolimab in advanced cancers. Concerning this clone itself: Its antigen is unknown.

Sequencing used immunoSEQ multiplex PCR; TCRdb keeps in-frame clones, though not all of them. The sample lists about 83,000 clones, about 90% occurring once. Trimming took 5 bases from V and 6 from J, leaving 14 bases between them. This CDR3 comprises 14 residues. Germline V gene sequence: CDR1 SEHNR, CDR2 FQNEAQ (reference sequence). Findings and limits, study-wide: Fewer expanded clones were found on average in CD4+ than in CD8+ T cells. Clonal expansion in partial responders at 0.1-3.0 mg/kg ranked among the lowest.

The sequence was obtained from an adult with an advanced solid tumor such as melanoma, head and neck, liver or kidney cancer. The chain couples TRBV7-9 to TRBJ2-1; D call uncertain. Sequenced here: CD4+ or CD8+ T cells sorted from blood, sampled in a trial of the OX40 agonist ivuxolimab. CDR3 nucleotides: TGTGCCAGCAGCCCCCGCGAACGGGTCAATGAGCAGTTCTTC. Translating it yields CASSPRERVNEQFF.